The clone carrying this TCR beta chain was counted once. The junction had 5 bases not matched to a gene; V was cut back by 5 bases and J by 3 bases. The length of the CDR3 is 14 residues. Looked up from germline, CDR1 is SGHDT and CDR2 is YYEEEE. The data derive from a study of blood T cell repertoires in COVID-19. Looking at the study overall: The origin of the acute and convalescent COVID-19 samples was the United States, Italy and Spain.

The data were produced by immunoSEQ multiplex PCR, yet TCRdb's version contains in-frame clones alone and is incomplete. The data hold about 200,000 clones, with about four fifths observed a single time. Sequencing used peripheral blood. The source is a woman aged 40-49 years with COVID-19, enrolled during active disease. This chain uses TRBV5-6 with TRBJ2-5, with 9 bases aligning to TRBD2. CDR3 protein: CASRERGAEETQYF. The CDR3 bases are TGTGCCAGCAGAGAGCGGGGGGCCGAAGAGACCCAGTACTTC.